Listed below are T cell receptor beta chains from one sample, sequenced in a study of shared clonotypes between healthy human individuals. TCRdb keeps only in-frame clones here, not all; method: immunoSEQ multiplex PCR. The sample carries hundreds of thousands of clones, about 96% recorded once. Sequencing input: naive CD8+ T cells sorted from blood. Receptors were obtained from a man aged 25 to 40 in good health. Both conserved end residues are part of each CDR3. A D gene is named only where the DNA matches it firmly.

j_gene,d_gene,v_gene,len,CDR3aa,CDR3nt
TRBJ1-1,TRBD1,TRBV15,18,CATSRGTRDRGLNTEAFF,TGTGCCACCAGCAGAGGGACCCGGGACAGGGGACTGAACACTGAAGCTTTCTTT
TRBJ1-4,-,TRBV7-9,17,CASSTHWTAERQEKLFF,TGTGCCAGCAGCACCCACTGGACAGCAGAACGACAGGAAAAACTGTTTTTT
TRBJ1-2,-,TRBV13,12,CASSQGTYGYTF,TGTGCCAGCAGCCAGGGGACCTATGGCTACACCTTC
TRBJ2-7,TRBD1,TRBV5-1,16,CASSLVNTGTGWEQYF,TGCGCCAGCAGCTTGGTCAACACCGGGACAGGGTGGGAGCAGTACTTC
TRBJ1-2,-,TRBV27,13,CASSHGTDYGYTF,TGTGCCAGCAGTCACGGGACTGATTATGGCTACACCTTC
TRBJ2-1,TRBD1,TRBV27,13,CASSRDSHYEQFF,TGTGCCAGCAGTCGGGACAGCCACTATGAGCAGTTCTTC
TRBJ2-1,TRBD1,TRBV11-3,14,CASSFGTGYNEQFF,TGTGCCAGCAGCTTTGGGACAGGTTACAATGAGCAGTTCTTC
TRBJ2-7,-,TRBV11-2,17,CASSFFNGVEAEYEQYF,TGTGCCAGCAGCTTCTTCAATGGGGTGGAGGCCGAATACGAGCAGTACTTC
TRBJ2-6,-,TRBV7-8,15,CASSLIGSGANVLTF,TGTGCCAGCAGCTTAATTGGCTCTGGGGCCAACGTCCTGACTTTC
TRBJ2-1,-,TRBV27,18,CASSFTSQFGSPYNEQFF,TGTGCCAGCAGTTTCACGAGTCAATTCGGGAGTCCTTACAATGAGCAGTTCTTC
TRBJ1-2,-,TRBV28,17,CASSLVGGVKRSYGYTF,TGTGCCAGCAGCCTCGTTGGGGGCGTAAAACGATCCTATGGCTACACCTTC
TRBJ2-3,-,TRBV2,15,CASSQDGIRTDTQYF,TGTGCCAGCAGTCAGGACGGGATCCGCACAGATACGCAGTATTTT
TRBJ2-7,TRBD1,TRBV5-6,15,CASSFGGQDSYEQYF,TGTGCCAGCAGCTTTGGGGGACAGGATTCCTACGAGCAGTACTTC
TRBJ2-7,TRBD2,TRBV4-1,16,CASSQEVAGGSYEQYF,TGCGCCAGCAGCCAAGAAGTAGCGGGAGGGTCGTACGAGCAGTACTTC
TRBJ2-3,-,TRBV7-2,12,CASSSGPDTQYF,TGTGCCAGCAGCTCCGGACCAGATACGCAGTATTTT
TRBJ1-5,-,TRBV6-6,12,CASTQGVQPQHF,TGTGCCAGCACCCAAGGGGTCCAGCCCCAGCATTTT
TRBJ1-2,-,TRBV10-3,11,CAISGGNGYTF,TGTGCCATCAGTGGCGGAAATGGCTACACCTTC
TRBJ2-1,-,TRBV2,17,CASSEVEGQNLFNEQFF,TGTGCCAGCAGTGAAGTGGAAGGACAGAACCTATTCAATGAGCAGTTCTTC
TRBJ1-2,-,TRBV11-2,15,CASSLRGRVDYGYTF,TGTGCCAGCAGCTTACGAGGCAGGGTAGACTATGGCTACACCTTC
TRBJ2-1,-,TRBV7-9,13,CAGDTLGYNEQFF,TGTGCCGGGGACACTCTGGGCTACAATGAGCAGTTCTTC
TRBJ2-1,-,TRBV10-2,16,CASSEGLVGGGDEQFF,TGCGCCAGCAGTGAGGGCCTAGTTGGAGGGGGCGATGAGCAGTTCTTC
TRBJ2-2,-,TRBV7-9,14,CASSSGQRTGELFF,TGTGCCAGCAGCTCGGGACAAAGGACCGGGGAGCTGTTTTTT
TRBJ1-1,-,TRBV30,12,CAWGPANTEAFF,TGTGCCTGGGGGCCAGCGAACACTGAAGCTTTCTTT
TRBJ1-4,-,TRBV6-5,14,CASSTGLGNEKLFF,TGTGCCAGCAGCACAGGGCTCGGTAATGAAAAACTGTTTTTT
TRBJ1-4,-,TRBV18,21,CASSPIRGQELAETTNEKLFF,TGTGCCAGCTCACCAATTAGGGGTCAGGAACTGGCTGAAACAACTAATGAAAAACTGTTTTTT